Each of the 11 T cell receptor beta chains below was sequenced from the same sample in a study of cytomegalovirus exposure and HLA in healthy donors. Use of 60 Vbeta and 13 Jbeta primers characterized the PCR. The repertoire was sequenced with immunoSEQ multiplex PCR; TCRdb's copy has only in-frame clones and lacks some. The sample holds hundreds of thousands of clones, over 75% seen once. What was sequenced was PBMCs. These receptors were obtained from a young man in good health and CMV-seronegative.

In DNA, the CDR3 is TGTGCCAGCTCACCCCAGGGGGCAAGAGAAGAAAAACTGTTTTTT. This translates into CASSPQGAREEKLFF. V gene TRBV18 combines with J gene TRBJ1-4, with TRBD1 identical over 8 bases. CDR3 length: 15 amino acids. Germline V lookup: CDR1 KGHSH, CDR2 LQKENI. After removal of 3 bases from V and 8 bases from J, the junction contained 8 bases not matched to a gene. The entire variable domain, with the rest obtained from reference TRBV18 and TRBJ1-4, is as follows: NAGVMQNPRHLVRRRGQEARLRCSPMKGHSHVYWYRQLPEEGLKFMVYLQKENIIDESGMPKERFSAEFPKEGPSILRIQQVVRGDSAAYFCASSPQGAREEKLFFGSGTQLSVL.

V gene TRBV15 combines with J gene TRBJ2-1, with 13 bases lining up with TRBD2. Germline V gene data show CDR1 as LNHNV and CDR2 as YYDKDF (reference sequence). V shed 3 bases and J 5 bases; nucleotides not matched to a gene: 7. The CDR3 totals 17 residues. The CDR3 DNA reads TGTGCCACCAGCAGGGTCCGGGGACTAGCGGGAAACAATGAGCAGTTCTTC. This sequence encodes CATSRVRGLAGNNEQFF.

The chain carries TRBV13 and TRBJ1-2; D gene uncertain. The CDR3 spans 14 residues. The V and J ends lost 5 bases and 3 bases respectively, with 13 bases between them. Germline loops: CDR1 PRHDT, CDR2 FYEKMQ (reference sequence). The chain's CDR3 is CASSGEGTDYGYTF. DNA for the CDR3: TGTGCCAGCAGCGGGGAGGGAACAGACTATGGCTACACCTTC.

The chain links TRBV5-4 to TRBJ2-7, with 9 bases aligning to TRBD1. CDR1 and CDR2 from the germline V gene are SGHNT and YYREEE (reference sequence). The CDR3 has 15 amino acids. The ends lost 3 bases at V and 4 bases at J; junction bases unmatched: 8. The CDR3 sequence: CASSSSGTGPYEQYF. The CDR3 DNA reads as TGTGCCAGCAGCTCATCCGGGACAGGGCCTTACGAGCAGTACTTC.

The gene calls are TRBV7-2 and TRBJ2-7, with 11 bases identical to TRBD1. This CDR3 is 15 amino acids long. The germline V gene encodes CDR1 SGHTA and CDR2 FQGNSA. The V segment lost 1 base and the J segment 3 bases; nucleotides outside the gene matches: 2. The CDR3 nucleotides are TGTGCCAGCAGCTTAGGGACAGGGGGCCTCTACGAGCAGTACTTC. It specifies CASSLGTGGLYEQYF.

The rearrangement joins TRBV18 to TRBJ2-5, with 8 bases that match TRBD1. The end of the DNA is better explained by TRBJ2-7, so the J call may be wrong. The germline CDR1 and CDR2 sequences are KGHSH and LQKENI. The CDR3 runs 16 residues. CDR3 residues: CASSPQDRGLSYEQYF. As DNA, the CDR3 is TGTGCCAGCTCACCCCAAGACAGGGGACTCTCCTACGAGCAGTACTTC.

This clone was seen a few times. V gene TRBV11-2 combines with J gene TRBJ2-2; D is uncertain. Deletions cut 2 bases from V and 6 bases from J, with 16 bases between. CDR1 is SGHAT, CDR2 FQNNGV, per germline. The length of the CDR3 is 16 residues. The CDR3 DNA sequence: TGTGCCAGCAGCTTAACCTGGCTAGAGTCTGCCGGGGAGCTGTTTTTT. As protein: CASSLTWLESAGELFF.

The gene calls are TRBV19 and TRBJ2-3; 13 bases are a match to TRBD2. With V trimmed by 3 bases and J by 0 bases, 6 bases remained unmatched. Germline loops: CDR1 LNHDA, CDR2 SQIVND (reference sequence). The CDR3 has 18 residues. The CDR3 protein is CASSIGLAGAPSTDTQYF. The CDR3 DNA follows: TGTGCCAGTAGTATCGGACTAGCGGGAGCCCCAAGCACAGATACGCAGTATTTT.

This chain uses TRBV18 with TRBJ1-2; D possibly corresponds to TRBD1 (6 bases). V lost 3 bases and J lost 0, with 8 bases in between. Germline CDR1 KGHSH, CDR2 LQKENI. The CDR3 is 14 residues long. The CDR3 nucleotides are TGTGCCAGCTCACCTGGACAGACTAACTATGGCTACACCTTC. Translating gives CASSPGQTNYGYTF.

This clone has more than one count but fewer than ten. This chain connects TRBV6-1 to TRBJ2-3, with a tentative D call TRBD2 (5 bases). From germline, CDR1 is MNHNS and CDR2 SASEGT. V dropped 6 bases and J dropped 7 bases, with 8 bases sitting between them. CDR3 length: 11 residues. In nucleotides, the CDR3 is TGTGCCAGCAGCCGGGAAAATACGCAGTATTTT. Amino acid sequence: CASSRENTQYF.

The V gene is TRBV7-6, the J gene TRBJ2-2; D is possibly TRBD2 (6 bases). Trimming pared 0 bases from V and 2 bases from J, leaving 7 bases between. In germline, CDR1 is SGHVS, CDR2 FNYEAQ. The CDR3 sequence is 15 residues long. The CDR3 bases are TGTGCCAGCAGCTTAGCGGGGGGAAACACCGGGGAGCTGTTTTTT. Translation gives CASSLAGGNTGELFF.